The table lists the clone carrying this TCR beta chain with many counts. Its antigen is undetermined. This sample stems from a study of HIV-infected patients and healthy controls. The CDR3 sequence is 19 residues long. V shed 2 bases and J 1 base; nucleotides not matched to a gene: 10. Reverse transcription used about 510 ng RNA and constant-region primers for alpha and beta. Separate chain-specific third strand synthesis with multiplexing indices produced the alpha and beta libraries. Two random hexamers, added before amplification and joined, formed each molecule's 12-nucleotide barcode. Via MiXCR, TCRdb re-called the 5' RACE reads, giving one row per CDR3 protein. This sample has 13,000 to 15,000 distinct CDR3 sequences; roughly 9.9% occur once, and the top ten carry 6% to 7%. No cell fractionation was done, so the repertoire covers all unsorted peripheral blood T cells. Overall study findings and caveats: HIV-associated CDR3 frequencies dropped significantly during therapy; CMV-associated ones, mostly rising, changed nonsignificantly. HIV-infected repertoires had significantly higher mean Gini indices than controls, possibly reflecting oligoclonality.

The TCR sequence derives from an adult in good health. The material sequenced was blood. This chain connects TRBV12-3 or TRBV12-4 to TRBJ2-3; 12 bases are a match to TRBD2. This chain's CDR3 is CASSLTSLAGGIGTDTQYF. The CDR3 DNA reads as TGTGCCAGCAGTTTAACGTCACTAGCGGGAGGTATCGGCACAGATACGCAGTATTTT.